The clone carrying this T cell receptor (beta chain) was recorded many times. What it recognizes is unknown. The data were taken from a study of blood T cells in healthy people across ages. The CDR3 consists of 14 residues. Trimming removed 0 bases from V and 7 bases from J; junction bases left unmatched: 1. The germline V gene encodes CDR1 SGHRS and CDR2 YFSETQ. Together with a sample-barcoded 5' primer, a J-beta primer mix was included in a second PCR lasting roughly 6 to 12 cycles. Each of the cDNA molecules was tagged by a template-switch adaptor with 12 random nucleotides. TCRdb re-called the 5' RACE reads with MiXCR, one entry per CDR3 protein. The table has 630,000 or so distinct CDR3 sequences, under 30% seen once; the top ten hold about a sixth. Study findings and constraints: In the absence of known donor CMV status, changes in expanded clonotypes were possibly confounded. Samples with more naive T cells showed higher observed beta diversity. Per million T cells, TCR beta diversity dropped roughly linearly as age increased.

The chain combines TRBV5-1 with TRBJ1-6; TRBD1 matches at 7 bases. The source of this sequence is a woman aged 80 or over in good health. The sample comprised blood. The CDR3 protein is CASSLEGANSPLHF. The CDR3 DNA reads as TGCGCCAGCAGCTTGGAGGGGGCAAATTCACCCCTCCACTTT.